The rows below give T cell receptor beta chains drawn from one sample of a study of OX40 agonist ivuxolimab in advanced cancers. Generated by immunoSEQ multiplex PCR, the TCRdb table keeps only in-frame clones and is missing some. The data contain some 59,000 clones, around 90% of them singletons. This material consisted of CD4+ or CD8+ T cells sorted from blood, taken in a trial of the OX40 agonist ivuxolimab. The source of these receptors is an adult with an advanced solid tumor such as melanoma, head and neck, liver or kidney cancer. CDR3s leave out the opening cysteine and the closing phenylalanine or tryptophan. Expanded clones get a size class; other rows say once, few or many, or leave the size out.

j_call: TRBJ1-2
v_call: TRBV5-1
clone_size: -
cdr3_length: 12
cdr3_aa: ASRGQGRAYGYT

j_call: TRBJ2-1
v_call: TRBV6-5
clone_size: few
cdr3_length: 11
cdr3_aa: ASSKQAYNEQF

j_call: TRBJ2-3
v_call: TRBV11-2
clone_size: -
cdr3_length: 14
cdr3_aa: ASSPGTRLRGDTQY

j_call: TRBJ2-7
v_call: TRBV28
clone_size: -
cdr3_length: 8
cdr3_aa: ASSGTQQY

j_call: TRBJ2-2
v_call: TRBV9
clone_size: -
cdr3_length: 12
cdr3_aa: ASSPLRNTGELF

j_call: TRBJ2-7
v_call: TRBV18
clone_size: -
cdr3_length: 13
cdr3_aa: ASSRTGLLANEQY

j_call: TRBJ2-1
v_call: TRBV10-1
clone_size: -
cdr3_length: 14
cdr3_aa: ASRTPGPHLRNEQF

j_call: TRBJ2-2
v_call: TRBV25-1
clone_size: -
cdr3_length: 13
cdr3_aa: ASSDTGQVPGELF

j_call: TRBJ2-7
v_call: TRBV6-1
clone_size: -
cdr3_length: 13
cdr3_aa: ASSNGNRGPYEQY

j_call: TRBJ1-5
v_call: TRBV19
clone_size: -
cdr3_length: 14
cdr3_aa: ASGRQGRDVSQPQH

j_call: TRBJ2-5
v_call: TRBV29-1
clone_size: -
cdr3_length: 10
cdr3_aa: SVGNYQETQY

j_call: TRBJ2-1
v_call: TRBV2
clone_size: -
cdr3_length: 16
cdr3_aa: ASSKGLAGGGSYNEQF

j_call: TRBJ2-5
v_call: TRBV4-1
clone_size: -
cdr3_length: 14
cdr3_aa: ASSQGASGYQETQY

j_call: TRBJ2-3
v_call: TRBV7-9
clone_size: -
cdr3_length: 13
cdr3_aa: ASSRGTGGTDTQY

j_call: TRBJ1-1
v_call: TRBV27
clone_size: -
cdr3_length: 15
cdr3_aa: ASSFLAGGLGNTEAF

j_call: TRBJ1-6
v_call: TRBV5-1
clone_size: once
cdr3_length: 9
cdr3_aa: ASSDRPPLH

j_call: TRBJ2-1
v_call: TRBV18
clone_size: -
cdr3_length: 13
cdr3_aa: ASSPGLAGNNEQF

j_call: TRBJ1-5
v_call: TRBV28
clone_size: -
cdr3_length: 14
cdr3_aa: ASSLWAGRANQPQH

j_call: TRBJ1-1
v_call: TRBV10-3
clone_size: -
cdr3_length: 11
cdr3_aa: AISGGLNTEAF

j_call: TRBJ1-1
v_call: TRBV5-1
clone_size: once
cdr3_length: 13
cdr3_aa: ASSIRTGRNTEAF

j_call: TRBJ1-1
v_call: TRBV6-6
clone_size: -
cdr3_length: 11
cdr3_aa: ASSYRSTSEAF

j_call: TRBJ2-1
v_call: TRBV18
clone_size: -
cdr3_length: 9
cdr3_aa: ASSGTNEQF

j_call: TRBJ2-7
v_call: TRBV18
clone_size: -
cdr3_length: 12
cdr3_aa: ASSPQLGQDEQY

j_call: TRBJ2-1
v_call: TRBV5-4
clone_size: -
cdr3_length: 14
cdr3_aa: ASSLYGGLAGGEQF

j_call: TRBJ2-3
v_call: TRBV7-3
clone_size: -
cdr3_length: 10
cdr3_aa: ASSPTGPAQY

j_call: TRBJ2-1
v_call: TRBV7-3
clone_size: -
cdr3_length: 13
cdr3_aa: ASSLGLAGVGEQF

j_call: TRBJ2-7
v_call: TRBV7-9
clone_size: once
cdr3_length: 14
cdr3_aa: ASSTRQGAIFYEQY

j_call: TRBJ2-7
v_call: TRBV5-6
clone_size: -
cdr3_length: 10
cdr3_aa: ASSLESYEQY

j_call: TRBJ1-4
v_call: TRBV5-5
clone_size: -
cdr3_length: 12
cdr3_aa: ASSFRESGEKLF

j_call: TRBJ1-5
v_call: TRBV6-1
clone_size: -
cdr3_length: 11
cdr3_aa: ASSATADQPQH

j_call: TRBJ2-1
v_call: TRBV7-3
clone_size: once
cdr3_length: 15
cdr3_aa: ASSSGSGSFSYNEQF

j_call: TRBJ2-7
v_call: TRBV6-5
clone_size: once
cdr3_length: 13
cdr3_aa: ASRPGLAGAYEQY

j_call: TRBJ1-3
v_call: TRBV2
clone_size: -
cdr3_length: 14
cdr3_aa: ASRGTPRRPGNTIY

j_call: TRBJ2-7
v_call: TRBV6-1
clone_size: -
cdr3_length: 12
cdr3_aa: ASPGLAAVYEQY

j_call: TRBJ2-1
v_call: TRBV5-6
clone_size: -
cdr3_length: 13
cdr3_aa: ASSPLRASYNEQF

j_call: TRBJ2-3
v_call: TRBV11-2
clone_size: -
cdr3_length: 15
cdr3_aa: ASSFPTSAEETDTQY

j_call: TRBJ2-1
v_call: TRBV5-1
clone_size: -
cdr3_length: 13
cdr3_aa: ASSLGTGAIQEQF

j_call: TRBJ2-7
v_call: TRBV5-3
clone_size: -
cdr3_length: 13
cdr3_aa: ARSLRTGGSYEQY